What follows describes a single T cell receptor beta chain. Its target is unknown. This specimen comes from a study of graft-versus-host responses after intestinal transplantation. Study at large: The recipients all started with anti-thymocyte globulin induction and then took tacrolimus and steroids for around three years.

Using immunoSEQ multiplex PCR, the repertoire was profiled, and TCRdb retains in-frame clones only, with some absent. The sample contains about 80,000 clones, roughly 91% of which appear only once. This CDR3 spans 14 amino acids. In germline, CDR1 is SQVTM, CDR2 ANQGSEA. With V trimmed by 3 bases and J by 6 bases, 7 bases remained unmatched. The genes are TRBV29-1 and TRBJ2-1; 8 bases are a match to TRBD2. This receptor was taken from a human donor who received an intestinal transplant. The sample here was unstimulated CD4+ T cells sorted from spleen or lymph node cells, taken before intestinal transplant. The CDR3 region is CSVDRGRSLNEQFF. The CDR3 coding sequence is TGCAGCGTTGATCGCGGGAGGTCTCTCAATGAGCAGTTCTTC.